This TCR beta chain was captured in a study of blood T cell repertoires in COVID-19. Study-wide context: Sample material is recorded as cDNA or gDNA derived from T cells, B-cell-depleted T cells, or PBMCs.

Per the original methods: The assay estimated nucleated cells by amplifying reference gene primers. TCRdb keeps only in-frame clones here, not all; method: immunoSEQ multiplex PCR. D and trimming were read from the DNA, whereas the V and J calls and clone size are those reported in that table. The top ten hold 1.5% to 2% of the sample, which has about 250,000 clones, about nine tenths seen once. Living in 24 US areas, the participants were between roughly 18 and 90 years of age. Each participant's cohort was designated according to participant-reported clinical history. CDR1 is SGHTA and CDR2 is FQGNSA in the germline V gene. The trim removed 4 bases at V and 2 bases at J, leaving 7 bases unmatched. CDR3 length: 16 residues.

The sequenced material came from PBMCs or T cells enriched from blood (not recorded which). The rearrangement links TRBV7-2 to TRBJ2-7, with 11 bases matching TRBD2. The receptor's source is a man aged 35-49 years who had recovered from COVID-19. CDR3 nucleotide sequence: TGTGCCAGCAGCTCCGGGACTAGCGGCGGGGCCTACGAGCAGTACTTC. Translated, it gives CASSSGTSGGAYEQYF.